These 27 T cell receptor beta chains originate from one sample sequenced in a study of monozygotic twins with inflammatory bowel disease. TCRdb reanalyzed the 5' RACE reads and collapses them to one entry per CDR3 protein, without DNA. Its clone listing holds around 400,000 distinct CDR3 sequences. Material: blood. The receptors derive from a human donor with ulcerative colitis or Crohn's disease, or a healthy co-twin of an affected twin (not recorded which).

The rearrangement joins TRBV5-1 to TRBJ1-2. CDR1 SGHRS and CDR2 YFSETQ come from the germline V gene. The CDR3 extends over 13 amino acids. The CDR3 loop is CASSLDNFSGYTF.

The V gene is TRBV29-1, the J gene TRBJ1-2; checking the TCRdb D call of TRBD1 is not possible without DNA. Germline assignment: CDR1 SQVTM and CDR2 ANQGSEA. The CDR3 has 12 residues. The chain's CDR3 is CSVFGTGHVYTF.

V gene TRBV20-1 combines with J gene TRBJ2-1; TCRdb indicates TRBD2, and absent DNA this call remains unverified. This CDR3 is 14 amino acids long. CDR1 and CDR2 (germline): DFQATT, SNEGSKA (reference sequence). The CDR3 sequence is CSAAGTSGRWEQFF.

The chain is built from TRBV12-3 or TRBV12-4 and TRBJ2-7; TCRdb selects TRBD1, and the lack of DNA leaves this call unchecked. The CDR3 extends over 15 amino acids. The chain's CDR3 is CASSFPGQGPYEQYF.

The J gene is TRBJ2-4, the V gene TRBV4-3; TCRdb designates TRBD1, a call that cannot be tested without DNA. This CDR3 region has 17 residues. Germline CDR1 and CDR2: LGHNA and YSLEER. The CDR3: CASSQLPGQGIGNIQYF.

The J gene is TRBJ2-2, the V gene TRBV6-5; with no DNA, the TCRdb D assignment of TRBD1 cannot be verified. Germline V CDR1 and CDR2: MNHEY, SVGAGI. The CDR3 sequence is 16 residues long. The CDR3 reads CAGSYSVAGDTGELFF.

The chain links TRBV10-3 to TRBJ2-7. The V gene's germline CDR1 is ENHRY and CDR2 SYGVKD. The CDR3 is 14 amino acids. The CDR3 spells CAISESNQSGEQYF.

The V call is TRBV30, the J call TRBJ1-4. Germline-derived CDR1 and CDR2 are GTSNPN and SVGIG (reference sequence). The CDR3 length is 14 residues. The CDR3 reads CAWRRSSSNEKLFF.

The chain joins TRBV30 to TRBJ1-1; TCRdb names TRBD1, which stays unverified in the absence of DNA. Germline V gene lookup returns CDR1 GTSNPN and CDR2 SVGIG (reference sequence). CDR3 length: 13 amino acids. CDR3: CAWSLTGTTEAFF.

J is TRBJ2-3 and V is TRBV27; TCRdb outputs TRBD1, but without DNA this stays unchecked. Germline-derived CDR1 and CDR2 are MNHEY and SMNVEV (reference sequence). CDR3 length: 18 residues. The chain's CDR3 is CASSLMAGAGTSTDTQYF.

The rearrangement uses TRBV27 and TRBJ2-2; TCRdb's assignment of TRBD1 cannot be checked, as there is no DNA. The germline CDR1 and CDR2 sequences are MNHEY and SMNVEV (reference sequence). The CDR3 spans 16 residues. CDR3 protein: CASSLSRTGGAGELFF.

The V call is TRBV12-3 or TRBV12-4, the J call TRBJ2-2; TCRdb calls TRBD2, which cannot be checked without DNA. The CDR3 is made up of 17 amino acids. The CDR3 reads CASKQTSGRGNTGELFF.

V usage is TRBV29-1 and J usage is TRBJ2-1; as DNA is missing, the TRBD1 call by TCRdb cannot be tested. CDR3 length: 13 residues. Germline V lookup: CDR1 SQVTM, CDR2 ANQGSEA. CDR3 loop: CSVGRTGGNEQFF.

The J gene is TRBJ2-1, the V gene TRBV5-1; TCRdb gives TRBD1 as the D gene, but with no DNA this cannot be confirmed. The germline V gene has CDR1 SGHRS and CDR2 YFSETQ. The CDR3 is made up of 14 amino acids. The CDR3 reads CASSKGQEYNEQFF.

The chain links TRBV3-1 to TRBJ2-4; TCRdb designates TRBD1, a call that cannot be tested without DNA. CDR3 length: 16 residues. Germline V gene sequence: CDR1 LGHDT, CDR2 YNNKEL (reference sequence). CDR3 in amino acids: CASSHFSGGAKNIQYF. Variable domain in full (rest from reference TRBV3-1 and TRBJ2-4): DTAVSQTPKYLVTQMGNDKSIKCEQNLGHDTMYWYKQDSKKFLKIMFSYNNKELIINETVPNRFSPKSPDKAHLNLHINSLELGDSAVYFCASSHFSGGAKNIQYFGAGTRLSVL.

V is TRBV15 and J is TRBJ2-7; TCRdb outputs TRBD2, but without DNA this stays unchecked. Germline V lookup: CDR1 LNHNV, CDR2 YYDKDF (reference sequence). This CDR3 comprises 14 residues. The CDR3 loop is CATSRDRTSREQYF. The variable domain in full, completed from reference TRBV15 and TRBJ2-7, reads DAMVIQNPRYQVTQFGKPVTLSCSQTLNHNVMYWYQQKSSQAPKLLFHYYDKDFNNEADTPDNFQSRRPNTSFCFLDIRSPGLGDTAMYLCATSRDRTSREQYFGPGTRLTVT.

The rearrangement links TRBV4-1 to TRBJ2-7; checking the TCRdb D call of TRBD1 is not possible without DNA. CDR3 size: 14 residues. The germline V gene has CDR1 MGHRA and CDR2 YSYEKL. CDR3 amino acids: CASSQAPLSYEQYF.

This chain connects TRBV20-1 to TRBJ2-1; no DNA is available, so the TRBD2 call from TCRdb remains unchecked. This CDR3 has 15 amino acids. CDR1 is DFQATT, CDR2 SNEGSKA, per germline (reference sequence). CDR3 amino acids: CSARDGAGGPNEQFF.

The V and J genes are TRBV10-3 and TRBJ1-4. CDR3 length: 15 amino acids. The germline CDR1 and CDR2 sequences are ENHRY and SYGVKD. The CDR3 is CAISEGRLTNEKLFF.

The chain links TRBV7-9 to TRBJ2-1; with no DNA, the TCRdb D assignment of TRBD1 cannot be verified. The CDR3 spans 13 residues. Germline V gene data show CDR1 as SEHNR and CDR2 as FQNEAQ (reference sequence). The CDR3 sequence: CASSLFPGNEQFF.

The V and J genes are TRBV5-1 and TRBJ1-1; the TRBD1 assignment by TCRdb is unverifiable without DNA. CDR1 and CDR2 (germline): SGHRS, YFSETQ. There are 15 residues in the CDR3. The CDR3 region is CASSLVSGVKGEAFF.

The V gene is TRBV12-3 or TRBV12-4, the J gene TRBJ2-3; TCRdb lists TRBD2, though no DNA is available to test this call. The CDR3 runs to 16 residues. This chain's CDR3 is CASSRTSGERTDTQYF.

The V gene is TRBV6-5, the J gene TRBJ2-2; TCRdb's D call, TRBD2, is unchecked because there is no DNA. Germline assignment: CDR1 MNHEY and CDR2 SVGAGI. This CDR3 has 15 amino acids. This CDR3 reads CASSYSPAGTGELFF.

The chain couples TRBV11-2 to TRBJ2-1. CDR1 is SGHAT, CDR2 FQNNGV, per germline. This CDR3 comprises 13 residues. The CDR3 protein is CASSLGSTPEQFF. The whole variable domain, remainder taken from reference TRBV11-2 and TRBJ2-1, is EAGVAQSPRYKIIEKRQSVAFWCNPISGHATLYWYQQILGQGPKLLIQFQNNGVVDDSQLPKDRFSAERLKGVDSTLKIQPAKLEDSAVYLCASSLGSTPEQFFGPGTRLTVL.

This chain connects TRBV24-1 to TRBJ2-7; TCRdb designates TRBD2, a call that cannot be tested without DNA. Germline values: CDR1 KGHDR, CDR2 SFDVKD. The CDR3 spans 17 residues. Here the CDR3 reads CATSDSLAGGPPYEQYF.

The chain links TRBV10-3 to TRBJ1-1; TCRdb selects TRBD1, and the lack of DNA leaves this call unchecked. Germline assignment: CDR1 ENHRY and CDR2 SYGVKD. The CDR3 has 12 amino acids. CDR3: CAISLGRTEAFF.

CDR3 sequence reads: CSAQGRAYEQYF. The chain carries TRBV20-1 and TRBJ2-7; TCRdb proposes TRBD1, but this gene call is untestable without DNA. The CDR3 covers 12 residues. The germline V gene encodes CDR1 DFQATT and CDR2 SNEGSKA (reference sequence).